The 7 T cell receptor beta chains reported below all come from one sample, sequenced in a study of breast tumors, draining lymph nodes, adjacent tissues. Axillary draining lymph nodes of breast cancer patients supplied the node samples. TCRdb processed the multiplex PCR reads anew with MiXCR; each CDR3 protein has one entry. The table lists some 130,000 distinct CDR3 sequences, approximately 21% of them singletons. Source material: axillary lymph node tissue. The receptor set was obtained from a female donor with breast cancer. Some clones in this sample may be carry-over from other donors' samples.

In its sample, this clonotype was seen many times. The gene calls are TRBV7-9 and TRBJ2-2; D gene unclear. Germline CDR1 reads SEHNR; CDR2 reads FQNEAQ (reference sequence). Trimming pared 2 bases from V and 6 bases from J, leaving 4 bases between. The CDR3 totals 12 residues. CDR3 sequence: CASSLPAGELFF. The CDR3 coding sequence is TGTGCCAGCAGCTTACCGGCCGGGGAGCTGTTTTTT.

This clonotype came up many times. The V call is TRBV9, the J call TRBJ2-3, with a tentative D call TRBD1 (6 bases). The V end lost 0 bases, the J end lost 3 bases, and 11 bases lay between the germline ends. The CDR3 has 15 residues. CDR1 is SGDLS, CDR2 YYNGEE, per germline. The CDR3 loop is CASSVVQGGTDTQYF. The CDR3 region has the DNA TGTGCCAGCAGCGTAGTACAGGGCGGGACAGATACGCAGTATTTT.

V is TRBV5-4 and J is TRBJ2-6; D remains unclear. CDR3 length: 17 residues. With 3 bases removed from V and 2 bases from J, the gap between germline ends came to 15 bases. Germline V gene lookup returns CDR1 SGHNT and CDR2 YYREEE (reference sequence). This CDR3 is CASSSLRAGTGANVLTF. The CDR3 DNA sequence: TGTGCCAGCAGCTCCTTGAGAGCAGGCACTGGGGCCAACGTCCTGACTTTC.

This clonotype was picked up a small number of times. The V and J genes are TRBV28 and TRBJ2-7; D is ambiguous. Per germline, CDR1 MDHEN and CDR2 SYDVKM. V was clipped by 4 bases and J by 4 bases, with 8 bases between them. This CDR3 contains 12 residues. CDR3: CASSSDEYEQYF. CDR3 coding DNA: TGTGCCAGCAGTTCCGATGAATACGAGCAGTACTTC.

This clonotype was recorded at least ten times. The chain has TRBV7-6 and TRBJ2-1; 9 bases agree with TRBD1. Germline CDR1 and CDR2: SGHVS and FNYEAQ. Trimming at V came to 3 bases and at J to 6 bases, leaving 3 bases not matched to a gene. CDR3 length: 14 amino acids. CDR3 sequence: CASSLQTGGNEQFF. In nucleotides, the CDR3 is TGTGCCAGCAGCTTGCAGACAGGGGGCAATGAGCAGTTCTTC.

About this clonotype itself: Given a much more abundant clone one base away, this may be a read error. The J gene is TRBJ1-2, the V gene TRBV29-1; D uncertain. Trimming removed 4 bases at V and 3 bases at J, with 12 bases between. This CDR3 has 13 residues. In germline, CDR1 is SQVTM, CDR2 ANQGSEA. CDR3 sequence: CSVVVSRDYGYTF. The CDR3 bases are TGCAGCGTTGTAGTAAGTCGGGACTATGGCTACACCTTC.

As regards this clonotype: This may stem from a read error, because a much larger clone lies one nucleotide away. The chain recombines TRBV7-2 with TRBJ1-2, with D perhaps TRBD1 (5 bases). V lost 1 base, J lost 1 base, and 10 bases lay in between. Looked up from germline, CDR1 is SGHTA and CDR2 is FQGNSA. The CDR3 contains 15 residues. The CDR3 loop is CASSLGRGINYGYTF. In DNA form, the CDR3 reads TGTGCCAGCAGCTTAGGTAGGGGAATTAACTATGGCTACACCTTC.